Each of the 25 T cell receptor beta chains below was sequenced from the same sample in a study of T cell repertoires in cytomegalovirus infection. Antigen specificity for these receptors is unknown. TCRdb reprocessed the reads with MiXCR, giving one entry per CDR3 protein. The repertoire includes fewer than 150,000 distinct CDR3 sequences, 30% of them detected once, and more than 35% sits in the top ten. The sample here was CD8+ T cells from cultured PBMCs, taken from culture after CMV antigen stimulation. These receptors came from a human donor in good health (CMV status not recorded). Some clones in this sample may be carry-over from other donors' samples.

At least ten counts were recorded for this clonotype. V gene TRBV28 combines with J gene TRBJ1-1; D remains unclear. CDR3 size: 11 residues. V lost 4 bases, J lost 5 bases, and 5 bases lay in between. Germline CDR1 MDHEN, CDR2 SYDVKM. As DNA, the CDR3 is TGTGCCAGCAGTTATGGGACTGAAGCTTTCTTT. It encodes CASSYGTEAFF. Together with reference TRBV28 and TRBJ1-1, the CDR3 gives the full variable domain: DVKVTQSSRYLVKRTGEKVFLECVQDMDHENMFWYRQDPGLGLRLIYFSYDVKMKEKGDIPEGYSVSREKKERFSLILESASTNQTSMYLCASSYGTEAFFGQGTRLTVV.

The genes are TRBV3-1 and TRBJ2-7, with 7 bases lining up with TRBD1. Germline V gene lookup returns CDR1 LGHDT and CDR2 YNNKEL (reference sequence). The CDR3 loop spans 13 amino acids. The V segment lost 3 bases and the J segment 8 bases; nucleotides outside the gene matches: 7. The CDR3: CASSQETGYQQYF. In DNA, the CDR3 is TGTGCCAGCAGCCAGGAGACAGGGTACCAGCAGTACTTC.

This clonotype has more than one count but fewer than ten. V usage is TRBV18 and J usage is TRBJ1-4; a possible D gene is TRBD1 (5 bases). This CDR3 region has 17 residues. Germline V gene lookup returns CDR1 KGHSH and CDR2 LQKENI. V was pared by 6 bases and J by 0 bases, with 17 bases between. The CDR3 sequence is CASSPIGALSTNEKLFF. The CDR3 DNA reads TGTGCCAGCTCTCCTATAGGGGCCCTATCAACTAATGAAAAACTGTTTTTT.

This clonotype was observed many times. V is TRBV5-4 and J is TRBJ2-3; possible D gene TRBD2, 7 bases. Trimming left V 0 bases short and J 5 bases short, with 16 bases between. The CDR3 contains 16 residues. The V gene's germline CDR1 is SGHNT and CDR2 YYREEE (reference sequence). CDR3 DNA sequence: TGTGCCAGCAGCTTGGGGGGGGGCCTGGGGCGAGATACGCAGTATTTT. This gives the protein CASSLGGGLGRDTQYF.

The chain combines TRBV27 with TRBJ2-7, with 8 bases that match TRBD1. The CDR3 is 15 amino acids. Germline CDR1 reads MNHEY; CDR2 reads SMNVEV (reference sequence). The V and J ends lost 0 bases and 2 bases, in that order; junction bases with no gene match: 3. The CDR3 protein is CASSLSRTGTYEQYF. The CDR3 nucleotides read TGTGCCAGCAGTTTATCGAGGACAGGGACCTACGAGCAGTACTTC.

This clonotype was seen at least ten times. The chain joins TRBV6-2 or TRBV6-3 to TRBJ2-7; no reliable D call. The CDR3 length is 11 residues. The V and J ends lost 4 bases and 2 bases respectively, with 3 bases between them. The germline V gene has CDR1 MNHEY and CDR2 SVGEGT. CDR3: CASSFAYEQYF. CDR3 DNA: TGTGCCAGCAGTTTCGCCTACGAGCAGTACTTC.

V gene TRBV28 combines with J gene TRBJ2-7; D is unresolved. Germline lookup yields CDR1 MDHEN and CDR2 SYDVKM. V lost 3 bases and J lost 6, with 12 bases in between. The length of the CDR3 is 13 residues. CDR3 coding DNA: TGTGCCAGCAGTTTCACCAGCCGGGTCGAGCAGTACTTC. It encodes CASSFTSRVEQYF. The full variable domain, its missing parts supplied by reference TRBV28 and TRBJ2-7, is DVKVTQSSRYLVKRTGEKVFLECVQDMDHENMFWYRQDPGLGLRLIYFSYDVKMKEKGDIPEGYSVSREKKERFSLILESASTNQTSMYLCASSFTSRVEQYFGPGTRLTVT.

This clonotype occurred a few times. The rearrangement uses TRBV27 and TRBJ2-7; D ambiguous. The CDR3 is 14 amino acids. V was clipped by 7 bases and J by 1 base, with 14 bases between them. In germline, CDR1 is MNHEY, CDR2 SMNVEV (reference sequence). As DNA, the CDR3 is TGTGCCAGCACTCTCGTGGCTGGGTCCTACGAGCAGTACTTC. It translates to CASTLVAGSYEQYF.

The table lists this clonotype with many counts. This chain links TRBV7-2 with TRBJ2-4; D unclear. Germline V gene lookup returns CDR1 SGHTA and CDR2 FQGNSA. Trimming pared 2 bases from V and 8 bases from J, leaving 10 bases between. This CDR3 has 13 amino acids. CDR3 region: CASSLLSGDIQYF. The CDR3 bases are TGTGCCAGCAGCTTACTCTCTGGGGACATTCAGTACTTC.

The chain carries TRBV5-1 and TRBJ2-7; D is perhaps TRBD1 (5 bases). The CDR3 is made up of 13 amino acids. V dropped 0 bases and J dropped 5 bases, with 9 bases sitting between them. Germline lookup yields CDR1 SGHRS and CDR2 YFSETQ. This CDR3 is CASSLAGSHEQYF. The CDR3 nucleotides are TGCGCCAGCAGCTTGGCAGGGTCCCACGAGCAGTACTTC.

The rearrangement links TRBV4-1 to TRBJ1-1; a weak D match, TRBD1 (5 bases). CDR1 and CDR2 from the germline V gene are MGHRA and YSYEKL. Trimming stripped 0 bases from V and 7 bases from J, with 24 bases between. The CDR3 runs to 18 residues. CDR3 DNA: TGCGCCAGCAGCCAAGACCGGCTGGGCGGGGGTTATAAGGTTGAAGCTTTCTTT. Amino acids: CASSQDRLGGGYKVEAFF.

V is TRBV7-8 and J is TRBJ2-2; D call uncertain. V shed 3 bases and J shed 2 bases, with 7 bases lying between them. Germline CDR1 SGHVS, CDR2 FQNEAQ. This CDR3 region has 14 residues. CDR3 loop: CASSFRGNTGELFF. As DNA, the CDR3 is TGTGCCAGCAGCTTTAGAGGAAACACCGGGGAGCTGTTTTTT.

V is TRBV5-1 and J is TRBJ1-2, with TRBD1 identical over 9 bases. Germline assignment: CDR1 SGHRS and CDR2 YFSETQ. The CDR3 totals 15 residues. Trimming took 0 bases from V and 5 from J; bases not matched to a gene: 5. The DNA of the CDR3 is TGCGCCAGCAGCTTGGAAGGGACAGGGATTTATGGCTACACCTTC. Translation gives CASSLEGTGIYGYTF.

This clonotype was detected only a few times. One junction end disagrees with the germline gene, perhaps due to a read error. The genes are TRBV7-9 and TRBJ1-3; D remains ambiguous. The CDR3 is 11 amino acids. Germline assignment: CDR1 SEHNR and CDR2 FQNEAQ (reference sequence). For the CDR3, the DNA is TGTGCCAGCAGCTGGTCCCCCGTACGGAATTTT. Protein: CASSWSPVRNF.

This clonotype was observed at least ten times. V usage is TRBV10-3 and J usage is TRBJ2-3; TRBD2 might be the D (5 bases). Germline V CDR1 and CDR2: ENHRY, SYGVKD. This CDR3 contains 13 residues. Trimming removed 6 bases at V and 0 bases at J, with 7 bases between. CDR3 nucleotide sequence: TGTGCCATCAGGGACTTTAGCACAGATACGCAGTATTTT. This sequence encodes CAIRDFSTDTQYF.

This chain links TRBV7-6 with TRBJ1-6; tentatively, D is TRBD1 (5 bases). CDR1 SGHVS and CDR2 FNYEAQ come from the germline V gene. V was clipped by 1 base and J by 5 bases, with 12 bases between them. This CDR3 has 16 amino acids. CDR3 nucleotide sequence: TGTGCCAGCAGCTTAGTAGGAGGGGCTAATAATTCACCCCTCCACTTT. Protein: CASSLVGGANNSPLHF.

The chain carries TRBV7-6 and TRBJ2-1; 13 bases match TRBD2. V shed 1 base, J shed 0 bases, and the junction held 3 bases outside the gene matches. Germline V gene lookup returns CDR1 SGHVS and CDR2 FNYEAQ. CDR3 size: 18 residues. In nucleotides, the CDR3 is TGTGCCAGCAGCTTAGGACTAGCGGGGGGTCTCTCCTACAATGAGCAGTTCTTC. This sequence encodes CASSLGLAGGLSYNEQFF.

This clonotype has ten or more counts. This chain uses TRBV2 with TRBJ1-5; D is undetermined. Trimming removed 2 bases from V and 2 bases from J, with 13 bases in between. This CDR3 has 16 amino acids. The germline CDR1 and CDR2 sequences are SNHLY and FYNNEI. The CDR3 reads CASSEHLQVGNQPQHF. DNA of the CDR3: TGTGCCAGCAGTGAACATCTCCAGGTTGGCAATCAGCCCCAGCATTTT. The entire variable domain, with the rest obtained from reference TRBV2 and TRBJ1-5, is as follows: EPEVTQTPSHQVTQMGQEVILRCVPISNHLYFYWYRQILGQKVEFLVSFYNNEISEKSEIFDDQFSVERPDGSNFTLKIRSTKLEDSAMYFCASSEHLQVGNQPQHFGDGTRLSIL.

This sequence joins TRBV7-9 and TRBJ2-1, with TRBD1 as a possible D gene (6 bases). The CDR3 consists of 18 residues. V was shortened by 8 bases and J by 3 bases, with 26 bases between the two germline ends. Germline loops: CDR1 SEHNR, CDR2 FQNEAQ (reference sequence). CDR3 in amino acids: CASQDVVSNRDSYNEQFF. In DNA, the CDR3 is TGTGCCAGCCAGGATGTAGTTTCTAACAGGGATAGCTACAATGAGCAGTTCTTC.

The chain couples TRBV7-4 to TRBJ2-3, with D perhaps matching TRBD1 (7 bases). This CDR3 region has 16 residues. Trimming removed 5 bases at V and 1 base at J, with 16 bases between. Germline V gene lookup returns CDR1 SGHVT and CDR2 SQSDAQ. The CDR3: CASSPRDRGRTDTQYF. The CDR3 DNA is TGTGCCAGCAGCCCGCGGGACAGAGGCCGCACAGATACGCAGTATTTT.

This clonotype was picked up a small number of times. The V call is TRBV7-8, the J call TRBJ2-1; D possibly uses TRBD1 or TRBD2 (5 bases each). The germline gives CDR1 SGHVS, CDR2 FQNEAQ. V was pared by 2 bases and J by 10 bases, with 18 bases between. The CDR3 has 15 amino acids. The CDR3 is CASSLYRSGEGEQFF. The CDR3 bases are TGTGCCAGCAGCTTATATAGAAGTGGCGAGGGGGAGCAGTTCTTC.

This clonotype was detected only a few times. The chain uses TRBV3-1 and TRBJ2-1, with TRBD1 as a possible D gene (7 bases). V was pared by 2 bases and J by 3 bases, with 17 bases between. Looked up from germline, CDR1 is LGHDT and CDR2 is YNNKEL (reference sequence). The CDR3 length is 17 residues. CDR3 sequence (DNA): TGTGCCAGCAGCCAATATTTCGGAGGGGGCCTCTACAATGAGCAGTTCTTC. Protein sequence: CASSQYFGGGLYNEQFF.

Details on this clonotype: No conserved phenylalanine or tryptophan ends this CDR3, so it is likely a read error. The limits of the CDR3 on the DNA are not certain, so only TCRdb's listed CDR3 is given. The chain joins TRBV6-5 to TRBJ2-1; TRBD2, the table's D call, lacks a check against the DNA. Germline V gives CDR1 MNHEY, CDR2 SVGAGI. Including both end residues, the CDR3 is 16 amino acids long. This CDR3 is CASSYGGTSGGAPKFL.

The chain's CDR3 is CASSRRQGGEKLFF. The CDR3 region has the DNA TGTGCCAGCAGCCGCCGACAGGGCGGCGAAAAACTGTTTTTT. This chain links TRBV3-1 with TRBJ1-4; TRBD1 agrees at 7 bases. Germline CDR1 and CDR2: LGHDT and YNNKEL (reference sequence). The CDR3 has 14 residues. V was clipped by 4 bases and J by 8 bases; unmatched bases: 7.

V is TRBV4-3 and J is TRBJ1-1; D not resolved. The CDR3 sequence is 14 residues long. Trimming stripped 2 bases from V and 5 bases from J, with 12 bases between. Germline-derived CDR1 and CDR2 are LGHNA and YSLEER. The CDR3 sequence: CASSQFADGTEAFF. The CDR3 nucleotides read TGCGCCAGCAGCCAATTCGCCGATGGGACTGAAGCTTTCTTT.